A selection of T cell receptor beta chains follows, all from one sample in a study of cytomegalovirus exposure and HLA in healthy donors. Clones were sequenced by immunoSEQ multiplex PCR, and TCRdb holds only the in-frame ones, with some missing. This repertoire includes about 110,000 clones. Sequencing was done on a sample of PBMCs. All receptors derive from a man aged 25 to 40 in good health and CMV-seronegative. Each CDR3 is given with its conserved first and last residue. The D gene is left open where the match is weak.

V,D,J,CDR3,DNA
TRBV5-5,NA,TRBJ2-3,CASSFWRTGTDTQYF,TGTGCCAGCAGCTTCTGGCGGACAGGCACAGATACGCAGTATTTT
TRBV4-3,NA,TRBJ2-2,CASSLQQGTGELFF,TGCGCCAGCAGCCTCCAACAGGGAACCGGGGAGCTGTTTTTT
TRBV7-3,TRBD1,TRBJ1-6,CASSWGTDNSPLHF,TGTGCCAGCAGCTGGGGGACAGATAATTCACCCCTCCACTTT
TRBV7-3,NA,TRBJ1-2,CASGGLGGYTF,TGTGCCAGCGGGGGCCTAGGTGGCTACACCTTC
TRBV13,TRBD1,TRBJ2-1,CASSSPRGDRGVYNEQFF,TGTGCCAGCAGCTCCCCCCGGGGGGACAGGGGGGTCTACAATGAGCAGTTCTTC
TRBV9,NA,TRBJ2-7,CASSATRQVAYEQYF,TGTGCCAGCAGCGCCACGAGACAGGTAGCCTACGAGCAGTACTTC
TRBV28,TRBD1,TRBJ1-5,CASSRGTGDQPQHF,TGTGCCAGCAGTAGAGGGACAGGGGATCAGCCCCAGCATTTT
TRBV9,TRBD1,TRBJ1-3,CASSATRTGARGNTIYF,TGTGCCAGCAGCGCAACCCGAACAGGGGCGAGGGGAAACACCATATATTTT
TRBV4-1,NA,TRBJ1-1,CASSQEGAANTEAFF,TGCGCCAGCAGCCAAGAAGGAGCGGCGAACACTGAAGCTTTCTTT
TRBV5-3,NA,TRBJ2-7,CARSSQLNPQGMYEQHF,TGTGCCAGAAGCTCTCAACTAAACCCACAGGGTATGTACGAGCAGCACTTC
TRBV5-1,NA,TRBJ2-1,CASSYGQPNEQFF,TGCGCCAGCAGCTACGGACAGCCTAATGAGCAGTTCTTC
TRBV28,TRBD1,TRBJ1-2,CASSSLNRGYYGYTF,TGTGCCAGCAGTTCCCTCAACAGGGGATACTATGGCTACACCTTC
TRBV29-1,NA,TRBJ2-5,CSVGLAGETQYF,TGCAGCGTTGGACTGGCCGGAGAGACCCAGTACTTC
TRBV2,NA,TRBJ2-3,CASRRGFGPGPDTQYF,TGTGCCAGCAGGAGGGGGTTTGGCCCGGGGCCAGATACGCAGTATTTT
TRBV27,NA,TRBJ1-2,CASSLSRGRYNYGYTF,TGTGCCAGCAGTTTATCCAGGGGACGGTATAACTATGGCTACACCTTC
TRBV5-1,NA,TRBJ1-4,CASSLRSGGGLEKLFF,TGCGCCAGCAGCTTGAGGTCTGGGGGCGGGCTTGAAAAACTGTTTTTT
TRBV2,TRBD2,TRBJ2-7,CASRTNLAGVNYEQYF,TGTGCCAGCAGGACGAACTTAGCGGGGGTAAACTACGAGCAGTACTTC
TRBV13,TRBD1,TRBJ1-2,CASSLGQGARGAYGYTF,TGTGCCAGCAGCTTAGGACAGGGGGCGCGCGGGGCCTATGGCTACACCTTC
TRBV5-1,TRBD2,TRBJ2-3,CASSLGSGGAKLTDTQYF,TGCGCCAGCAGCTTGGGTAGCGGGGGGGCGAAACTCACAGATACGCAGTATTTT
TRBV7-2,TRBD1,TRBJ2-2,CASSLEGQSTGELFF,TGTGCCAGCAGCTTAGAGGGACAGTCCACCGGGGAGCTGTTTTTT
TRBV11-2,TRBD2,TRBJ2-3,CASSLASGRMLSDTQYF,TGTGCCAGCAGCTTAGCTAGCGGGCGTATGTTGTCAGATACGCAGTATTTT
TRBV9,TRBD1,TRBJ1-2,CASSEESRAAGGNGYTF,TGTGCCAGCAGCGAAGAGTCCCGAGCCGCAGGGGGAAATGGCTACACCTTC
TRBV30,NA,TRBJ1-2,CAWSMSSGPLYGYTF,TGTGCCTGGTCAATGTCGTCAGGGCCCCTTTACGGCTACACCTTC
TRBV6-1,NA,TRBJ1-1,CASSEGGGGTEAFF,TGTGCCAGCAGTGAAGGCGGGGGGGGGACTGAAGCTTTCTTT
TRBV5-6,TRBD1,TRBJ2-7,CASSLGTETYEQYF,TGTGCCAGCAGCTTAGGGACAGAGACCTACGAGCAGTACTTC